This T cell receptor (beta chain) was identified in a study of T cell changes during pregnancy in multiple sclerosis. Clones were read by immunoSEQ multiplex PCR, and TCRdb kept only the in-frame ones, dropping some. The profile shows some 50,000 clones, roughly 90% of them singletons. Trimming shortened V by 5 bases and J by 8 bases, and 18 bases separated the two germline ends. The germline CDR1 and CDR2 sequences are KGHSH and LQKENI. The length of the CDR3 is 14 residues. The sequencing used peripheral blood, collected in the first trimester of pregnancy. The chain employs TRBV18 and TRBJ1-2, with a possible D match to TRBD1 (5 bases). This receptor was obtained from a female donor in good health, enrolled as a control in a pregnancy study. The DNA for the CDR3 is TGTGCCAGCTCAAATATACTGGGGCCCGAAGGCTACACCTTC. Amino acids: CASSNILGPEGYTF.